Listed here is a single T cell receptor beta chain. Profiling relied on immunoSEQ multiplex PCR, and the TCRdb table lists in-frame clones only, not all of them. The sample gives approximately 74,000 clones, more than 85% of which show up once; approximately 4.8% is in the top ten. These data originate in a study of blood T cell repertoires in COVID-19. The TCR sequence derives from a woman aged 55 to 70 with active COVID-19. Input material: peripheral blood.

The CDR3 DNA is TGTGCCAGCAGCTTAGCGCAGGAGGGAGAGACCCAGTACTTC. This gives the protein CASSLAQEGETQYF. The chain carries TRBV7-8 and TRBJ2-5, with TRBD2 as a possible D gene (6 bases). Germline V gene lookup returns CDR1 SGHVS and CDR2 FQNEAQ. V lost 0 bases to trimming and J lost 4 bases, with 9 bases between them. The CDR3 covers 14 residues.